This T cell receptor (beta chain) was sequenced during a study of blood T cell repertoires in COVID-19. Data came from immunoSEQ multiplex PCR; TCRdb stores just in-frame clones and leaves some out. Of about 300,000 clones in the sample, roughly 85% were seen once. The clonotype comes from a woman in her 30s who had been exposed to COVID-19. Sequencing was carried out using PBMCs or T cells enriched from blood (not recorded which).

The CDR3 protein is CASSGLAGGGTGELFF. As DNA, the CDR3 is TGTGCCAGTAGCGGACTAGCGGGGGGCGGCACCGGGGAGCTGTTTTTT. V is TRBV19 and J is TRBJ2-2, with 14 bases identical to TRBD2. Looked up from germline, CDR1 is LNHDA and CDR2 is SQIVND (reference sequence). The V and J ends lost 6 bases and 4 bases, in that order; junction bases with no gene match: 4. The CDR3 runs 16 residues.